The source of this T cell receptor (beta chain) is a study of blood T cell repertoires in COVID-19. For the study at large: Spain, Italy and the United States supplied samples that represented acute and convalescent COVID-19.

The CDR3 has 17 amino acids. Trimming at V came to 11 bases and at J to 4 bases, leaving 18 bases not matched to a gene. Germline V gives CDR1 LNHDA, CDR2 SQIVND (reference sequence). Per the authors' pipeline: Using reference gene primer amplification, nucleated cell counts were estimated. The protocol was immunoSEQ multiplex PCR, while the TCRdb copy is restricted to in-frame clones and leaves out a portion. V and J calls and clone size come straight from that table; D and trimming were deduced from the DNA. In the table there are 250,000 or so clones, approximately 80% of which are singletons. Sequences were obtained from peripheral blood. The TCR comes from a man older than 75 with acute or convalescent COVID-19. The chain is built from TRBV19 and TRBJ1-2; 11 nucleotides agree with TRBD1. The CDR3 nucleotides are TGTGCCGGCCTAGAGAGAAGGACAGGGGGCAGAGGCTATGGCTACACCTTC. Amino acid sequence: CAGLERRTGGRGYGYTF.